The present T cell receptor beta chain was sequenced within a study of blood T cell repertoires in COVID-19. As for the study in general: Acute and convalescent COVID-19 specimens originated in the United States, Italy and Spain.

The germline gives CDR1 KGHSH, CDR2 LQKENI. This CDR3 contains 15 residues. V was cut by 0 bases and J by 1 base, with 6 bases left in between. Only in-frame clones appear in the TCRdb table, and some are missing; sequencing was by immunoSEQ multiplex PCR. The table lists under 110,000 clones, over 80% of them singletons. The sample comprised peripheral blood. The receptor was isolated from a man in his forties or fifties with active COVID-19. The chain couples TRBV18 to TRBJ2-2; D not certain. CDR3 amino acids: CASSPPSVNTGELFF. CDR3 nucleotide sequence: TGTGCCAGCTCACCACCCAGTGTGAACACCGGGGAGCTGTTTTTT.